Listed below are T cell receptor beta chains from one sample, sequenced in a study of Ad26.COV2.S vaccination and SARS-CoV-2 variants. Generated by immunoSEQ multiplex PCR, the TCRdb table keeps only in-frame clones and is missing some. This sample has 300,000 to 400,000 clones, with around 89% found just once. This specimen consisted of peripheral blood, obtained in a trial of Ad26.COV2.S vaccine versus placebo. The receptors were sampled from a person between 18 and 59 years old who received the Ad26.COV2.S COVID-19 vaccine or a placebo. The CDR3 runs from the conserved cysteine through the conserved F or W. Each record gives: CDR3 protein, CDR3 DNA, D gene, V gene, clone size, J gene. D genes are given only for firm matches. Clone size is not always given. Where it is, it says once, few, many or a class for expanded clones.

CASRQSLVRSGNTIYF,TGTGCCAGCAGGCAGAGTTTGGTCCGCTCTGGAAACACCATATATTTT,.,TRBV2,.,TRBJ1-3
CASSLGTRETGELFF,TGTGCCAGCAGCTTAGGGACCAGGGAAACCGGGGAGCTGTTTTTT,.,TRBV5-6,.,TRBJ2-2
CASSLGRGQAGVYEQYF,TGTGCCAGCAGCTTAGGGAGGGGACAAGCGGGGGTCTACGAGCAGTACTTC,TRBD2,TRBV7-9,once,TRBJ2-7
CASQIGQDYQPQHF,TGTGCCAGTCAGATTGGACAGGACTATCAGCCCCAGCATTTT,TRBD1,TRBV6-5,.,TRBJ1-5
CASSEMAGRKETQYF,TGTGCCAGCAGTGAAATGGCGGGGCGAAAAGAGACCCAGTACTTC,.,TRBV6-1,.,TRBJ2-5
CASSPLGSSYEQYF,TGTGCCAGCAGCCCCCTAGGGTCCTCCTACGAGCAGTACTTC,.,TRBV7-8,once,TRBJ2-7
CASREEETQYF,TGCGCCAGCAGGGAAGAAGAGACCCAGTACTTC,.,TRBV5-1,.,TRBJ2-5
CASSLDFRARNTIYF,TGTGCCAGCAGCTTAGACTTCAGGGCCCGAAACACCATATATTTT,.,TRBV7-6,.,TRBJ1-3
CASSYQRTGGEGYTF,TGTGCCAGCAGTTACCAGAGAACAGGGGGTGAAGGCTACACCTTC,TRBD1,TRBV6-5,.,TRBJ1-2
CASRWDRGYYGYTF,TGTGCAAGTCGCTGGGACAGGGGATACTATGGCTACACCTTC,.,TRBV12-2,.,TRBJ1-2
CASSLGGLWTEAFF,TGTGCCAGCAGTTTAGGGGGTTTATGGACTGAAGCTTTCTTT,.,TRBV28,.,TRBJ1-1
CASSFARSSGANVLTF,TGTGCCAGCAGCTTCGCACGGAGCTCTGGGGCCAACGTCCTGACTTTC,.,TRBV5-6,.,TRBJ2-6
CASSATGNSGNTIYF,TGTGCCAGTAGCGCAACAGGGAACTCTGGAAACACCATATATTTT,.,TRBV19,.,TRBJ1-3
CASSPNPGGTGPNIQYF,TGTGCCAGTAGCCCAAACCCGGGGGGCACAGGCCCAAACATTCAGTACTTC,.,TRBV19,.,TRBJ2-4
CASSDSPRFQETQYF,TGTGCCAGCAGTGATTCCCCGCGTTTCCAAGAGACCCAGTACTTC,.,TRBV6-1,.,TRBJ2-5
CASSSGLYTDTQYF,TGTGCCAGCAGCTCGGGACTTTACACAGATACGCAGTATTTT,.,TRBV7-8,.,TRBJ2-3
CASSGRTGKIADTQYF,TGTGCCAGCAGCGGTCGGACAGGGAAGATTGCAGATACGCAGTATTTT,TRBD1,TRBV11-2,.,TRBJ2-3
CASRKKGAGASGYTF,TGTGCCAGCAGAAAAAAAGGTGCGGGGGCCAGTGGCTACACCTTC,.,TRBV3-1/TRBV3-2,once,TRBJ1-2
CASSPSLLRENNEQFF,TGTGCCAGCTCACCAAGTCTTTTGCGGGAGAACAATGAGCAGTTCTTC,TRBD2,TRBV18,once,TRBJ2-1
CARTSGPSYNEQFF,TGTGCCAGAACTAGCGGGCCCTCCTACAATGAGCAGTTCTTC,TRBD2,TRBV6-5,.,TRBJ2-1
CASSLVGNEQFF,TGTGCCAGCAGCTTAGTGGGCAATGAGCAGTTCTTC,.,TRBV7-9,.,TRBJ2-1
CASSLEVGRSSNEQFF,TGTGCCAGCAGCTTGGAGGTAGGGAGGTCGTCCAATGAGCAGTTCTTC,.,TRBV5-4,.,TRBJ2-1
CASSPGTSGRAHNEQFF,TGTGCCAGCAGCCCCGGGACTAGCGGGAGGGCCCACAATGAGCAGTTCTTC,TRBD2,TRBV7-8,.,TRBJ2-1
CSVRGSSYEQYF,TGCAGCGTCCGAGGTTCCTCCTACGAGCAGTACTTC,.,TRBV29-1,.,TRBJ2-7
CASSLRGGLGNQPQHF,TGTGCCAGCAGCTTACGGGGGGGTCTTGGCAATCAGCCCCAGCATTTT,.,TRBV7-2,.,TRBJ1-5
CATSDFPDGQLGSSYNEQFF,TGTGCCACCAGTGATTTTCCGGACGGTCAGCTTGGAAGCTCCTACAATGAGCAGTTCTTC,.,TRBV24-1,.,TRBJ2-1
CASSQSPAGSVTEAFF,TGCGCCAGCAGCCAATCCCCCGCAGGGTCGGTCACTGAAGCTTTCTTT,.,TRBV4-1,.,TRBJ1-1
CASSSQRIHNEQFF,TGTGCCAGCAGCTCCCAGCGGATCCACAATGAGCAGTTCTTC,.,TRBV27,.,TRBJ2-1